The rows below give T cell receptor beta chains drawn from one sample of a study of T cells in Graves' hyperthyroidism and ophthalmopathy. TCRdb called the multiplex PCR reads again in MiXCR, with one record for every CDR3 protein. The profile shows some 300,000 distinct CDR3 sequences, approximately 18% of them singletons. Sequenced sample: blood. These receptors were collected from a man aged 50 to 59 with Graves' ophthalmopathy. Both conserved end residues are trimmed from each CDR3. Each record gives: V gene, D gene, CDR3 protein. The D gene is left open where the match is weak.

>TRBV5-6|.
ASSLALSTDGYT
>TRBV10-3|.
AISESGQNTGELF
>TRBV5-4|.
ASIRGGRHGNEQF
>TRBV7-9|.
ASSFSGNPGELF
>TRBV7-7|.
ASSPLPGRETQY
>TRBV6-1|.
ASTQGWTDTQY
>TRBV30|.
AWSVGPLGEQY
>TRBV20-1|TRBD2
SASSASGRPSQYEQY
>TRBV12-3/TRBV12-4|.
ASSADQGEQY
>TRBV20-1|.
SARAGGQPQH
>TRBV4-1|.
ASSQLTMNTEAF
>TRBV7-9|.
ASSLVGYGYT
>TRBV2|TRBD1
ASRGQGGLSDTQY
>TRBV12-3/TRBV12-4|TRBD1
ASSTDRGRGNQPQH
>TRBV5-5|.
ASRDSGLRSGNTIY
>TRBV7-8|.
ASSPKRGGQPQH
>TRBV27|TRBD2
ASSYLAGALNEQF